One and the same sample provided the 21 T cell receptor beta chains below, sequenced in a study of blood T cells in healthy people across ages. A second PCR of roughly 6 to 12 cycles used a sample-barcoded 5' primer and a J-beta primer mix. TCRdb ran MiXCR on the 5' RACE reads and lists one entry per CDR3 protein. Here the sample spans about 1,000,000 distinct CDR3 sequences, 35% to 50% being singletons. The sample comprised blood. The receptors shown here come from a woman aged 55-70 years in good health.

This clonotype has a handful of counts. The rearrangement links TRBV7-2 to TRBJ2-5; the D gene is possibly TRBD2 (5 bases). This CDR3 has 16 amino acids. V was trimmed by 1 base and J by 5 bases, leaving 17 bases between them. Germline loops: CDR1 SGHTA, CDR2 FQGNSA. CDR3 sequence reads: CASSLDGPRTGETQYF. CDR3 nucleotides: TGTGCCAGCAGCTTAGATGGTCCGAGGACGGGGGAGACCCAGTACTTC.

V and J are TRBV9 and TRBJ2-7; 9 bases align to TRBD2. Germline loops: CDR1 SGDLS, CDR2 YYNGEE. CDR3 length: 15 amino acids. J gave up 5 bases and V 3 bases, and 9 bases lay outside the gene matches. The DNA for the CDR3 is TGTGCCAGCAGCGATGGGACTAGCTTCACCGACGAGCAGTACTTC. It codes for CASSDGTSFTDEQYF. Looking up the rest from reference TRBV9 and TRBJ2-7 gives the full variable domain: DSGVTQTPKHLITATGQRVTLRCSPRSGDLSVYWYQQSLDQGLQFLIQYYNGEERAKGNILERFSAQQFPDLHSELNLSSLELGDSALYFCASSDGTSFTDEQYFGPGTRLTVT.

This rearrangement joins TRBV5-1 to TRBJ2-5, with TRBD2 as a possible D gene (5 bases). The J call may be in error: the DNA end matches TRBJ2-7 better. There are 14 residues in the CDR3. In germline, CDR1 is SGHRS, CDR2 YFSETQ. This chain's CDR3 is CASSLQDSTGEQYF. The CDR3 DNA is TGCGCCAGCAGCTTGCAGGACTCCACGGGCGAGCAGTACTTC.

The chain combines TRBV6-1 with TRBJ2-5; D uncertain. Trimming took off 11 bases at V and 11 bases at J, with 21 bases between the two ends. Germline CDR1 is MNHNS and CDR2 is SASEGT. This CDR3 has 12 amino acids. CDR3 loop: CAVGDDDNEQYF. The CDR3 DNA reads TGTGCCGTAGGCGACGATGACAATGAGCAGTACTTC.

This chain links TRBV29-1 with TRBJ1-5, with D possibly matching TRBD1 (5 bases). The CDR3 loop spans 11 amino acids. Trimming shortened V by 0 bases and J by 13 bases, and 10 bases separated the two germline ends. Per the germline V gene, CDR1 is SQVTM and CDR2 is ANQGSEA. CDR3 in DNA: TGCAGCGTTGAAGATCTTCAGGGACAGCATTTT. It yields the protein CSVEDLQGQHF.

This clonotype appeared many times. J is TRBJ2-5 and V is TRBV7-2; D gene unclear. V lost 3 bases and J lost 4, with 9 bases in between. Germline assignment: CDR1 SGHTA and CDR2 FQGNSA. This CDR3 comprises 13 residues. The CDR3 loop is CASSLTLGETQYF. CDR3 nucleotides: TGTGCCAGCAGCTTGACTTTGGGAGAGACCCAGTACTTC. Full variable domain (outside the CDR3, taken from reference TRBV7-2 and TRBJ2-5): GAGVSQSPSNKVTEKGKDVELRCDPISGHTALYWYRQSLGQGLEFLIYFQGNSAPDKSGLPSDRFSAERTGGSVSTLTIQRTQQEDSAVYLCASSLTLGETQYFGPGTRLLVL.

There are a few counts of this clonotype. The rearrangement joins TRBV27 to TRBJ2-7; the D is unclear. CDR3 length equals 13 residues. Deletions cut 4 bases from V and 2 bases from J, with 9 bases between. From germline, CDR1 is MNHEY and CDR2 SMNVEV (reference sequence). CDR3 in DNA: TGTGCCAGCAGTTGGCAGGTCACCTACGAGCAGTACTTC. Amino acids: CASSWQVTYEQYF.

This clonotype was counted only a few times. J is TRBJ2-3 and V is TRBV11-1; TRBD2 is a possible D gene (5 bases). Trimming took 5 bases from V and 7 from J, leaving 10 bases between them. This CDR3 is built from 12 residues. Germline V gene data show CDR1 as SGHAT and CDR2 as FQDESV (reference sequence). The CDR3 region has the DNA TGTGCCAGCAGCCCGCGGGTGAATACGCAGTATTTT. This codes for CASSPRVNTQYF.

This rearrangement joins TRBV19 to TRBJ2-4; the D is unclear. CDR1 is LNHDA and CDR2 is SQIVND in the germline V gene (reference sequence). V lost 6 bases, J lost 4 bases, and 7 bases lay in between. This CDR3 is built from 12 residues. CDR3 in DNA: TGTGCCAGTAGCGCCGAGAAAAACATTCAGTACTTC. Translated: CASSAEKNIQYF.

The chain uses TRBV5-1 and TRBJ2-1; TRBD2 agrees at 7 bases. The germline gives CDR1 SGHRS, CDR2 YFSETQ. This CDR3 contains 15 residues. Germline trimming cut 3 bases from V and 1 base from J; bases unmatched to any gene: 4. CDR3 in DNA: TGCGCCAGCAGCTACGAGGGAGGGTCCTACAATGAGCAGTTCTTC. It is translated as CASSYEGGSYNEQFF.

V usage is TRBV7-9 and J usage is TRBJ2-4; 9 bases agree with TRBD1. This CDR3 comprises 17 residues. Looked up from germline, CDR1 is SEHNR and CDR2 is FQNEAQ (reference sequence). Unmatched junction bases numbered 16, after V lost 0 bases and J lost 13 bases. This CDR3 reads CASSLAGTAGQGKEQYF. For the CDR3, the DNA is TGTGCCAGCAGCTTAGCGGGGACCGCTGGACAGGGGAAGGAGCAGTACTTC. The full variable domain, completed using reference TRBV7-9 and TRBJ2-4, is DTGVSQNPRHKITKRGQNVTFRCDPISEHNRLYWYRQTLGQGPEFLTYFQNEAQLEKSRLLSDRFSAERPKGSFSTLEIQRTEQGDSAMYLCASSLAGTAGQGKEQYFGAGTRLSVL.

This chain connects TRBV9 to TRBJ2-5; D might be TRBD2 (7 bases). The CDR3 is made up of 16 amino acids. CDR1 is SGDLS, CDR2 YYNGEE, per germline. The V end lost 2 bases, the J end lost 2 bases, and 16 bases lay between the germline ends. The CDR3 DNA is TGTGCCAGCAGCGTTAGGGGGGGCGGACGGCAAGAGACCCAGTACTTC. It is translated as CASSVRGGGRQETQYF.

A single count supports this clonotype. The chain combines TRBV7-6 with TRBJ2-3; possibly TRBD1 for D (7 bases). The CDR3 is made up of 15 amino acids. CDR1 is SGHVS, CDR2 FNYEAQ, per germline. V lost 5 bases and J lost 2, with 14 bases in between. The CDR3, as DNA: TGTGCCAGCAGCAGGCGGGACAGTACCACAGATACGCAGTATTTT. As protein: CASSRRDSTTDTQYF.

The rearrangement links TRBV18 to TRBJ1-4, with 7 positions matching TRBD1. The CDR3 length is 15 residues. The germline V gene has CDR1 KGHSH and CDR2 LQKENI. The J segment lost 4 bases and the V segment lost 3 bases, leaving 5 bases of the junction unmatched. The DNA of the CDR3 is TGTGCCAGCTCACCTCCGGACAGGTTTAATGAAAAACTGTTTTTT. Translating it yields CASSPPDRFNEKLFF.

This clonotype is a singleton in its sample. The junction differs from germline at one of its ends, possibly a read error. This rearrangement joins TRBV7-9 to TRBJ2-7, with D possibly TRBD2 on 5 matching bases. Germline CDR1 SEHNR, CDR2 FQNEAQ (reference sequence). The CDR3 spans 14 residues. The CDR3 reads CASSLAGSSYERYF. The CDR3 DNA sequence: TGTGCCAGCAGCTTAGCGGGGAGCTCCTACGAGCGGTACTTC. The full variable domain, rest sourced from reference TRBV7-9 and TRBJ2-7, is DTGVSQNPRHKITKRGQNVTFRCDPISEHNRLYWYRQTLGQGPEFLTYFQNEAQLEKSRLLSDRFSAERPKGSFSTLEIQRTEQGDSAMYLCASSLAGSSYERYFGPGTRLTVT.

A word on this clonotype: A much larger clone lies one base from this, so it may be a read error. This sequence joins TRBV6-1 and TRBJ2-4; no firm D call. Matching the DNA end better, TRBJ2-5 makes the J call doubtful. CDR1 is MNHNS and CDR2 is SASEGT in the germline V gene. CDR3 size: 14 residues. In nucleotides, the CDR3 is TGTGTCAGCAGTGTTGAGTATCCCTTAGAGACCCAGTACTTC. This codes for CVSSVEYPLETQYF.

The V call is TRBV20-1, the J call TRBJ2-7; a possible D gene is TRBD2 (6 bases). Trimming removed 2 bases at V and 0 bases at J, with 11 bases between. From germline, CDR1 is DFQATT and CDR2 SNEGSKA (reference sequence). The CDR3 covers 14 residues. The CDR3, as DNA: TGCAGTGCTAGAAGGGACTTTAGCTCCTACGAGCAGTACTTC. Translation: CSARRDFSSYEQYF.

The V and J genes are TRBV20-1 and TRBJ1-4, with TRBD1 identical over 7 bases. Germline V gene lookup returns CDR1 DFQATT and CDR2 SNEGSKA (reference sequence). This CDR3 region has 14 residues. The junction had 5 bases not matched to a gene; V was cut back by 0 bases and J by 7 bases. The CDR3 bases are TGCAGTGCTAGAGAGACAGGGAATAGTGAAAAACTGTTTTTT. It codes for CSARETGNSEKLFF.

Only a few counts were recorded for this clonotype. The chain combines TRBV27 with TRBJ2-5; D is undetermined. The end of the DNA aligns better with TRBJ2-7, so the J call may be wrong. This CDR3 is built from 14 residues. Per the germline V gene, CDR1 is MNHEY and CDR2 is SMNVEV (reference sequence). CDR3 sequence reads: CASSTRLDSYEQYF. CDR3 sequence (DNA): TGTGCCAGCAGTACACGACTGGACTCCTACGAGCAGTACTTC.

CDR3 protein: CSVDTGQGGRYGYTF. The CDR3 DNA follows: TGCAGCGTTGACACCGGACAGGGGGGCCGCTATGGCTACACCTTC. This sequence joins TRBV29-1 and TRBJ1-2; 10 bases map to TRBD1. The CDR3 runs 15 residues. Trimming cost V 3 bases and J 4 bases; bases outside gene matches: 8. Germline lookup yields CDR1 SQVTM and CDR2 ANQGSEA.

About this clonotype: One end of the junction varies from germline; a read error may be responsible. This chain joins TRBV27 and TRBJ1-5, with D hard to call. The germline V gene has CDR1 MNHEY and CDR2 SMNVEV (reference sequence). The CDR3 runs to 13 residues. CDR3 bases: TGTGCCAGCAGTTTATTCAGCAATCGGCCCCAGCATTTT. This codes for CASSLFSNRPQHF.